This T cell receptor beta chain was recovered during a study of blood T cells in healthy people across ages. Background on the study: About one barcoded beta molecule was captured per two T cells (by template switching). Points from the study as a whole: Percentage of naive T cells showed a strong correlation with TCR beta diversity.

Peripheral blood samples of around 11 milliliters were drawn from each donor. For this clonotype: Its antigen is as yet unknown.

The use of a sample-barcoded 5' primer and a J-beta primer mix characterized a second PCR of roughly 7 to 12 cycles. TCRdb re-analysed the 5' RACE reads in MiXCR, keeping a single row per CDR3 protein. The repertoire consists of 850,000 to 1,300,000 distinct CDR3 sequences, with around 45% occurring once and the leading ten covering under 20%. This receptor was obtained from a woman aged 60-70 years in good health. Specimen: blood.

The CDR3 protein is CASSLTLRTASYNEQFF. CDR3 in DNA: TGTGCCAGCAGTTTAACCCTCAGGACTGCCTCCTACAATGAGCAGTTCTTC. V is TRBV28 and J is TRBJ2-1; TRBD2 might be the D (5 bases). The CDR3 has 17 residues. The germline V and J ends were trimmed by 2 bases and 0 bases, with 14 bases remaining between them. Per the germline V gene, CDR1 is MDHEN and CDR2 is SYDVKM.